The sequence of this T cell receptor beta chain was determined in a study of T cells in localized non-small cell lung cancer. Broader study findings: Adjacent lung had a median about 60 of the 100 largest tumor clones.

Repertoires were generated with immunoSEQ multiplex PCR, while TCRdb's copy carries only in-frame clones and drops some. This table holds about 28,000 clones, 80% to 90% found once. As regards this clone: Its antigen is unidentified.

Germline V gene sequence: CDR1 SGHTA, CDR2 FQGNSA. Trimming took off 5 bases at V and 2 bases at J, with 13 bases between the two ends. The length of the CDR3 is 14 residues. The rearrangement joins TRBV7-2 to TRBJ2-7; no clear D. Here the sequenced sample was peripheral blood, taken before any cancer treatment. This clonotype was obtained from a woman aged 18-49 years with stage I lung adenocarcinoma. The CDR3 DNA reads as TGTGCCAGCAGCAGAGGTGCCCACACCTACGAGCAGTACTTC. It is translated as CASSRGAHTYEQYF.